The rows below give T cell receptor beta chains drawn from one sample of a study of siplizumab effects on memory and regulatory T cells. Sequencing was performed with immunoSEQ multiplex PCR; in TCRdb, only in-frame clones are kept and a portion is missing. The sample lists roughly 62,000 clones, roughly 78% occurring once. Specimen: memory CD4+ T cells sorted from blood. These receptor sequences come from a human donor in good health. Each CDR3 is given with its conserved first and last residue. Fields, in order: V gene, D gene, J gene, clone size, CDR3 protein, CDR3 DNA. A D gene is named only where the DNA matches it firmly. Some rows have no size entry. The others give once, few or many, or a class for an expanded clone.

V: TRBV25-1
D: -
J: TRBJ1-4
size: -
CDR3: CASSELRGNEKLFF
DNA: TGTGCCAGCAGTGAGCTCAGGGGAAATGAAAAACTGTTTTTT

V: TRBV7-9
D: TRBD1
J: TRBJ1-3
size: -
CDR3: CASKQGAGNTIYF
DNA: TGTGCCAGCAAACAGGGGGCTGGAAACACCATATATTTT

V: TRBV15
D: TRBD1
J: TRBJ2-7
size: -
CDR3: CATSEKLPGQGAHEQYF
DNA: TGTGCCACCAGCGAAAAACTTCCGGGACAGGGGGCCCACGAGCAGTACTTC

V: TRBV4-1
D: -
J: TRBJ2-7
size: -
CDR3: CASSQGLEGYEQYF
DNA: TGCGCCAGCAGCCAAGGACTAGAGGGATACGAGCAGTACTTC

V: TRBV27
D: -
J: TRBJ2-5
size: once
CDR3: CASSLSIGAEETQYF
DNA: TGTGCCAGCAGTTTATCGATTGGGGCAGAAGAGACCCAGTACTTC

V: TRBV11-2
D: -
J: TRBJ2-3
size: -
CDR3: CASSLGVGGPQLRDTQYF
DNA: TGTGCCAGCAGCTTAGGGGTCGGGGGACCCCAGTTGAGAGATACGCAGTATTTT

V: TRBV6-6
D: TRBD1
J: TRBJ1-6
size: -
CDR3: CASSYGGQGGSPLHF
DNA: TGTGCCAGCAGTTACGGGGGACAGGGTGGTTCACCCCTCCACTTT

V: TRBV7-6
D: TRBD1
J: TRBJ2-5
size: -
CDR3: CASSFAPPRDRDGTQYF
DNA: TGTGCCAGCAGCTTCGCACCCCCCCGGGACAGGGACGGGACCCAGTACTTC

V: TRBV10-3
D: TRBD2
J: TRBJ2-5
size: -
CDR3: CASTRGVDQVTQYF
DNA: TGTGCCAGCACCCGGGGGGTCGACCAGGTGACCCAGTACTTC

V: TRBV6-1
D: TRBD1
J: TRBJ1-2
size: -
CDR3: CASNTDRGSGYTF
DNA: TGTGCCAGCAACACCGACAGGGGAAGCGGCTACACCTTC

V: TRBV15
D: TRBD1
J: TRBJ1-4
size: -
CDR3: CATSREGGTGNEKLFF
DNA: TGTGCCACCAGCAGAGAGGGTGGGACAGGAAATGAAAAACTGTTTTTT

V: TRBV5-6
D: -
J: TRBJ2-5
size: -
CDR3: CASSLSLETQYF
DNA: TGTGCCAGCAGCTTGTCCCTGGAGACCCAGTACTTC

V: TRBV7-9
D: TRBD2
J: TRBJ2-3
size: few
CDR3: CASSPPGGGSLDTQYF
DNA: TGTGCCAGCAGTCCCCCCGGGGGGGGCTCTTTGGATACGCAGTATTTT

V: TRBV13
D: -
J: TRBJ1-1
size: -
CDR3: CASSRGPSNTEAFF
DNA: TGTGCCAGCAGCCGGGGACCCTCGAACACTGAAGCTTTCTTT

V: TRBV7-6
D: TRBD1
J: TRBJ2-1
size: once
CDR3: CASSLGQGANYNEQFF
DNA: TGTGCCAGCAGCTTGGGACAGGGGGCGAACTACAATGAGCAGTTCTTC

V: TRBV11-2
D: -
J: TRBJ1-4
size: -
CDR3: CASSLQATNEKLFF
DNA: TGTGCCAGCAGCTTACAGGCAACTAATGAAAAACTGTTTTTT

V: TRBV9
D: -
J: TRBJ1-2
size: -
CDR3: CASSADGGRYGYTF
DNA: TGTGCCAGCAGCGCCGACGGCGGGCGATATGGCTACACCTTC

V: TRBV29-1
D: -
J: TRBJ1-2
size: -
CDR3: CSVGGGALGYTF
DNA: TGCAGCGTTGGAGGGGGGGCACTTGGCTACACCTTC

V: TRBV2
D: TRBD2
J: TRBJ2-3
size: many
CDR3: CASRRTSGGLTDTQYF
DNA: TGTGCCAGCAGAAGGACTAGCGGGGGGCTAACAGATACGCAGTATTTT

V: TRBV27
D: -
J: TRBJ2-3
size: -
CDR3: CASSPGGGSRTDTQYF
DNA: TGTGCCAGCAGCCCAGGTGGGGGTAGCCGCACAGATACGCAGTATTTT

V: TRBV7-2
D: -
J: TRBJ2-7
size: -
CDR3: CASSSGRGSLMGEQYF
DNA: TGTGCCAGCAGCTCCGGCAGGGGATCCTTAATGGGCGAGCAGTACTTC

V: TRBV6-1
D: TRBD1
J: TRBJ2-7
size: few
CDR3: CASSPTGTGKGEQYF
DNA: TGTGCCAGCAGCCCTACCGGGACAGGGAAGGGCGAGCAGTACTTC

V: TRBV7-9
D: TRBD2
J: TRBJ2-2
size: -
CDR3: CASSQGLAGWSTGELFF
DNA: TGTGCCAGCAGCCAGGGACTAGCGGGCTGGAGCACCGGGGAGCTGTTTTTT

V: TRBV7-3
D: -
J: TRBJ2-2
size: few
CDR3: CASSLSEGELFF
DNA: TGTGCCAGCAGCTTGTCAGAAGGGGAGCTGTTTTTT

V: TRBV9
D: TRBD2
J: TRBJ2-3
size: -
CDR3: CASSVGGLAGADTQYF
DNA: TGTGCCAGCAGCGTAGGGGGACTAGCGGGGGCAGATACGCAGTATTTT

V: TRBV6-6
D: -
J: TRBJ2-1
size: once
CDR3: CASSPRAEKQFF
DNA: TGTGCCAGCAGTCCCCGAGCAGAAAAGCAGTTCTTC

V: TRBV19
D: -
J: TRBJ1-1
size: -
CDR3: CASKSTANTEAFF
DNA: TGTGCCAGTAAATCTACAGCGAACACTGAAGCTTTCTTT

V: TRBV6-5
D: -
J: TRBJ1-5
size: -
CDR3: CASSWNRDLQPQHF
DNA: TGTGCCAGCAGTTGGAACAGGGATCTTCAGCCCCAGCATTTT

V: TRBV6-5
D: -
J: TRBJ2-7
size: -
CDR3: CASSYSKEGGNEQYF
DNA: TGTGCCAGCAGTTACTCGAAAGAGGGGGGGAACGAGCAGTACTTC

V: TRBV4-1
D: TRBD1
J: TRBJ1-5
size: -
CDR3: CASSQDVEGAFLCSNQPQHF
DNA: TGCGCCAGCAGCCAAGATGTCGAGGGGGCGTTCCTCTGTAGCAATCAGCCCCAGCATTTT

V: TRBV4-1
D: -
J: TRBJ1-4
size: -
CDR3: CASSPMMGTLFF
DNA: TGCGCCAGCAGCCCTATGATGGGAACACTGTTTTTT

V: TRBV5-4
D: TRBD2
J: TRBJ2-5
size: -
CDR3: CASSPRLAGLQETQYF
DNA: TGTGCCAGCAGCCCCCGACTAGCGGGGCTACAAGAGACCCAGTACTTC

V: TRBV4-2
D: -
J: TRBJ2-6
size: -
CDR3: CASSPEPGANVLTF
DNA: TGTGCCAGCAGCCCCGAGCCGGGGGCCAACGTCCTGACTTTC

V: TRBV28
D: TRBD1
J: TRBJ1-2
size: once
CDR3: CASSFGTGSYGYTF
DNA: TGTGCCAGCAGTTTCGGGACAGGCTCCTATGGCTACACCTTC

V: TRBV19
D: -
J: TRBJ1-5
size: -
CDR3: CASSIGGLGGGNQPQHF
DNA: TGTGCCAGTAGTATAGGTGGGTTGGGGGGCGGCAATCAGCCCCAGCATTTT

V: TRBV7-2
D: -
J: TRBJ2-3
size: -
CDR3: CASSSDGPTDTQYF
DNA: TGTGCCAGCAGCTCGGACGGCCCCACAGATACGCAGTATTTT

V: TRBV11-2
D: TRBD1
J: TRBJ1-1
size: -
CDR3: CASSTYDRGQAFF
DNA: TGTGCCAGCAGCACCTACGACAGGGGACAAGCTTTCTTT

V: TRBV5-4
D: TRBD1
J: TRBJ1-1
size: -
CDR3: CASSSGGGTGYEAFF
DNA: TGTGCCAGCAGCTCGGGGGGTGGGACAGGGTATGAAGCTTTCTTT

V: TRBV7-9
D: -
J: TRBJ2-7
size: few
CDR3: CASLGYFSDEQYF
DNA: TGTGCCAGCTTAGGCTATTTCTCAGACGAGCAGTACTTC

V: TRBV29-1
D: TRBD1
J: TRBJ2-7
size: -
CDR3: CSVNPGQGLQYF
DNA: TGCAGCGTTAACCCGGGACAGGGGCTGCAGTACTTC

V: TRBV6-5
D: TRBD1
J: TRBJ2-7
size: -
CDR3: CASTIRQGIYEQYF
DNA: TGTGCCAGCACGATCAGACAGGGGATCTACGAGCAGTACTTC

V: TRBV28
D: -
J: TRBJ2-3
size: -
CDR3: CASSSERDTQYF
DNA: TGTGCCAGCAGTTCGGAAAGAGATACGCAGTATTTT

V: TRBV7-9
D: -
J: TRBJ1-1
size: -
CDR3: CASSELFKGQGPTEAFF
DNA: TGTGCCAGCAGCGAACTCTTTAAGGGGCAGGGGCCCACTGAAGCTTTCTTT

V: TRBV5-4
D: TRBD1
J: TRBJ2-3
size: -
CDR3: CASSFGQATDTQYF
DNA: TGTGCCAGCAGCTTTGGACAGGCAACAGATACGCAGTATTTT

V: TRBV7-7
D: -
J: TRBJ2-5
size: once
CDR3: CASSPQRETQYF
DNA: TGTGCCAGCAGCCCCCAGCGGGAGACCCAGTACTTC

V: TRBV18
D: -
J: TRBJ2-5
size: -
CDR3: CASSPSGETQYF
DNA: TGTGCCAGCTCACCCTCGGGGGAGACCCAGTACTTC

V: TRBV27
D: -
J: TRBJ1-2
size: -
CDR3: CASSLRGTSTFNYGYTF
DNA: TGTGCCAGCAGCCTACGCGGGACGTCGACCTTTAACTATGGCTACACCTTC

V: TRBV5-1
D: TRBD1
J: TRBJ2-1
size: -
CDR3: CASSLASGGSYNEQFF
DNA: TGCGCCAGCAGCTTGGCATCAGGGGGATCCTACAATGAGCAGTTCTTC

V: TRBV6-1
D: TRBD1
J: TRBJ1-2
size: once
CDR3: CASSEFWGQGAYYGYTF
DNA: TGTGCCAGCAGTGAATTTTGGGGACAGGGGGCATACTATGGCTACACCTTC

V: TRBV6-5
D: TRBD1
J: TRBJ2-5
size: -
CDR3: CASSYSRGQGGETQYF
DNA: TGTGCCAGCAGTTACTCGCGGGGACAGGGGGGCGAGACCCAGTACTTC

V: TRBV5-1
D: TRBD2
J: TRBJ2-7
size: -
CDR3: CASSWGRDEQYF
DNA: TGCGCCAGCAGCTGGGGGAGGGACGAGCAGTACTTC

V: TRBV15
D: -
J: TRBJ2-5
size: -
CDR3: CATSRRTAETQYF
DNA: TGTGCCACCAGCAGGCGGACAGCAGAGACCCAGTACTTC

V: TRBV30
D: -
J: TRBJ2-3
size: -
CDR3: CAWSVSLTTDTQYF
DNA: TGTGCCTGGAGTGTTTCGCTCACCACAGATACGCAGTATTTT

V: TRBV7-2
D: TRBD1
J: TRBJ2-1
size: once
CDR3: CASSSAPGTGGREQFF
DNA: TGTGCCAGCAGCTCAGCTCCAGGGACAGGGGGCCGTGAGCAGTTCTTC

V: TRBV27
D: TRBD1
J: TRBJ2-7
size: -
CDR3: CASRRDRGNSYEQYF
DNA: TGTGCCAGCAGAAGGGACAGGGGGAACTCCTACGAGCAGTACTTC

V: TRBV29-1
D: -
J: TRBJ1-1
size: -
CDR3: CSVVRLGKLEDAEAFF
DNA: TGCAGCGTTGTAAGACTGGGGAAATTGGAAGACGCTGAAGCTTTCTTT

V: TRBV28
D: -
J: TRBJ1-1
size: -
CDR3: CASRGGGHTEAFF
DNA: TGTGCCAGCCGGGGTGGAGGGCACACTGAAGCTTTCTTT

V: TRBV7-2
D: -
J: TRBJ2-7
size: -
CDR3: CASSSPQSLLYEQYF
DNA: TGTGCCAGCAGCTCACCACAGTCCCTCCTTTACGAGCAGTACTTC

V: TRBV7-6
D: -
J: TRBJ1-1
size: few
CDR3: CASSLNEGSEAFF
DNA: TGTGCCAGCAGCTTAAATGAGGGATCTGAAGCTTTCTTT